This TCR beta chain was recorded in a study of blood T cell repertoires in COVID-19. Study-level background: Collection of acute and convalescent COVID-19 samples took place in the United States, Italy and Spain. T cells, B-cell-depleted T cells, or PBMCs supplied cDNA or gDNA.

The CDR3 runs 14 residues. The ends were cut back, 4 bases at V and 4 bases at J, with 16 bases in the middle. The V gene's germline CDR1 is GTSNPN and CDR2 SVGIG (reference sequence). Seattle participants joined during active infection and were tracked over time. Original processing notes: Reference gene primers were amplified, and this amplification served to estimate nucleated cell counts. Profiled with immunoSEQ multiplex PCR; TCRdb holds only in-frame clones, not every one. The D gene and trimming were derived from the DNA, and the V and J assignments and clone size from that table. The table records some 300,000 clones, 86% of them present only once.

The chain has TRBV30 and TRBJ1-1; tentative D call: TRBD1 (5 bases). The sequenced material came from peripheral blood. The source of this sequence is a woman in her 70s with COVID-19, enrolled during active disease. Here the CDR3 reads CAWNPTGGATEAFF. The CDR3 DNA follows: TGTGCCTGGAATCCGACGGGGGGAGCCACTGAAGCTTTCTTT. Using reference TRBV30 and TRBJ1-1 for the parts outside the CDR3, the full variable domain is SQTIHQWPATLVQPVGSPLSLECTVEGTSNPNLYWYRQAAGRGLQLLFYSVGIGQISSEVPQNLSASRPQDRQFILSSKKLLLSDSGFYLCAWNPTGGATEAFFGQGTRLTVV.